This paragraph covers one TCR beta chain sequence. The entry originates in a study of T-cell reconstitution after alpha-beta-depleted transplantation in children. Unique molecular identifiers featured in how the TCRbeta library was prepared. A single record per CDR3 protein comes from TCRdb applying MiXCR to the PCR reads. The sample carries roughly 670,000 distinct CDR3 sequences, around 12% recorded once. This sequence was found in a girl aged 2 to 10 with congenital amegakaryocytic thrombocytopenia, due to receive a stem cell transplant. This sample comprised PBMCs, obtained before TCRalphabeta/CD19-depleted stem cell transplant.

The CDR3 loop reads CASSRTVVDQPQHF. The CDR3 coding sequence is TGTGCCAGCAGCCGGACAGTTGTGGATCAGCCCCAGCATTTT. V and J are TRBV6-1 and TRBJ1-5, with D tentatively TRBD1 (6 bases). CDR1 is MNHNS and CDR2 is SASEGT in the germline V gene. With 6 bases removed from V and 5 bases from J, the gap between germline ends came to 14 bases. This CDR3 comprises 14 residues.